Presented here are 10 T cell receptor beta chains from one specimen sequenced in a study of T cells in Graves' hyperthyroidism and ophthalmopathy. Amplification of TCR beta CDR3 regions was performed using RNA transcripts as template. With the HTBI primer set, the TCR CDR3 went through a first round of RT-PCR. TCRdb reanalysed the multiplex PCR reads using MiXCR and keeps one entry per CDR3 protein. The table includes about 570,000 distinct CDR3 sequences, approximately 15% detected once. The sequenced sample consisted of blood. The source is a woman in her thirties or forties with Graves' hyperthyroidism.

This clonotype was seen many times. The chain couples TRBV3-1 to TRBJ1-1; D is undetermined. The germline CDR1 and CDR2 sequences are LGHDT and YNNKEL (reference sequence). The V end was cut by 0 bases, the J end by 1 base, with 3 bases between. There are 13 residues in the CDR3. The DNA of the CDR3 is TGTGCCAGCAGCCAAGAAGGGAACACTGAAGCTTTCTTT. Its protein is CASSQEGNTEAFF.

This clonotype has a count of ten or more. The chain joins TRBV7-9 to TRBJ2-5; D call uncertain. The germline V gene has CDR1 SEHNR and CDR2 FQNEAQ (reference sequence). Trimming removed 1 base from V and 2 bases from J, with 8 bases in between. The CDR3 extends over 14 amino acids. The CDR3 loop is CASSLVRQQETQYF. The DNA for the CDR3 is TGTGCCAGCAGCTTAGTTCGGCAGCAAGAGACCCAGTACTTC. The whole variable domain, remainder taken from reference TRBV7-9 and TRBJ2-5, is DTGVSQNPRHKITKRGQNVTFRCDPISEHNRLYWYRQTLGQGPEFLTYFQNEAQLEKSRLLSDRFSAERPKGSFSTLEIQRTEQGDSAMYLCASSLVRQQETQYFGPGTRLLVL.

This clonotype was recorded many times. The chain recombines TRBV28 with TRBJ2-7, with D maybe TRBD2 (6 bases). Germline CDR1 reads MDHEN; CDR2 reads SYDVKM. There are 15 residues in the CDR3. V was shortened by 2 bases and J by 4 bases, with 15 bases between the two germline ends. The CDR3 is CASSLIGRGVYEQYF. DNA for the CDR3: TGTGCCAGCAGTTTAATCGGGCGCGGGGTATACGAGCAGTACTTC.

This clonotype was seen a few times. The chain uses TRBV19 and TRBJ2-1; D may be TRBD1 or TRBD2 (6 bases each). This CDR3 is 13 amino acids long. Germline CDR1 is LNHDA and CDR2 is SQIVND (reference sequence). Deletions cut 1 base from V and 10 bases from J, with 11 bases between. CDR3 DNA sequence: TGTGCCAGTAGTATAGTAGGGGGGAAGGAGCAGTTCTTC. Its translation is CASSIVGGKEQFF.

This clonotype came up many times. This rearrangement joins TRBV5-1 to TRBJ2-1, with TRBD2 identical over 12 bases. The germline gives CDR1 SGHRS, CDR2 YFSETQ. The CDR3 contains 18 residues. The ends lost 1 base at V and 2 bases at J; junction bases unmatched: 7. CDR3 sequence reads: CASSLRAASGRAYNEQFF. The DNA for the CDR3 is TGCGCCAGCAGCTTGCGAGCGGCTAGCGGGAGGGCCTACAATGAGCAGTTCTTC.

This chain connects TRBV28 to TRBJ1-2, with TRBD1 matching 7 bases. The CDR3 is 14 residues long. Germline V gene lookup returns CDR1 MDHEN and CDR2 SYDVKM. The trim removed 6 bases at V and 5 bases at J, leaving 9 bases unmatched. This CDR3 is CASRAGQLLYGYTF. CDR3 sequence (DNA): TGTGCCAGCAGGGCGGGACAGCTATTATATGGCTACACCTTC.

This clonotype was detected a few times. An end of the junction does not agree with germline; a read error may underlie this. The chain couples TRBV10-3 to TRBJ2-7; D possibly uses TRBD1 or TRBD2 (5 bases each). Germline CDR1 and CDR2: ENHRY and SYGVKD. The CDR3 sequence is 13 residues long. The CDR3 spells CASRGLDSHEQYF. CDR3 bases: TGTGCCAGCCGGGGCCTCGACTCCCACGAGCAGTACTTC.

In its sample, this clonotype was seen many times. The genes are TRBV7-2 and TRBJ2-3; D tentatively reads TRBD1 or TRBD2 (5 bases each). CDR1 is SGHTA and CDR2 is FQGNSA in the germline V gene. Between the trimmed V and J ends, which lost 1 base and 3 bases, there was a span of 14 bases. The CDR3 has 16 residues. The chain's CDR3 is CASSLGAGRPTDTQYF. The CDR3 region has the DNA TGTGCCAGCAGCTTAGGGGCAGGGAGACCTACAGATACGCAGTATTTT. Combining the CDR3 with reference TRBV7-2 and TRBJ2-3 gives the whole variable domain GAGVSQSPSNKVTEKGKDVELRCDPISGHTALYWYRQSLGQGLEFLIYFQGNSAPDKSGLPSDRFSAERTGGSVSTLTIQRTQQEDSAVYLCASSLGAGRPTDTQYFGPGTRLTVL.

This clonotype was counted ten times or more. The genes are TRBV20-1 and TRBJ2-3; 13 nucleotides line up with TRBD2. This CDR3 has 16 amino acids. V lost 6 bases and J lost 2; bases outside the gene matches: 8. CDR1 is DFQATT, CDR2 SNEGSKA, per germline (reference sequence). CDR3 in DNA: TGCAGTGCCCAACGACTAGCGGGAGGAATCACAGATACGCAGTATTTT. It encodes CSAQRLAGGITDTQYF.

J is TRBJ2-7 and V is TRBV2; 9 positions agree with TRBD2. V trimming: 7 bases; J trimming: 5 bases; junction bases outside the gene matches: 12. The CDR3 totals 15 residues. The germline V gene has CDR1 SNHLY and CDR2 FYNNEI. The CDR3 sequence: CASTGWAGGPNEQYF. CDR3 coding DNA: TGTGCCAGCACCGGGTGGGCGGGAGGGCCGAACGAGCAGTACTTC.